The 2 T cell receptor beta chains below were found in one sample sequenced in a study of blood T cell repertoires in COVID-19. The repertoire was sequenced with immunoSEQ multiplex PCR; TCRdb's copy has only in-frame clones and lacks some. This repertoire shows 150,000 to 200,000 clones, roughly 84% found once; its top ten account for about 14%. The sequenced sample was peripheral blood. The receptors were gathered from a woman aged 70 to 79 with COVID-19, enrolled during active disease.

The chain is built from TRBV19 and TRBJ1-1, with TRBD1 matching 9 bases. CDR1 and CDR2 from the germline V gene are LNHDA and SQIVND (reference sequence). The CDR3 consists of 14 residues. V was clipped by 5 bases and J by 3 bases; unmatched bases: 4. This chain's CDR3 is CASSDRGSDTEAFF. Here the CDR3 DNA reads TGTGCCAGTAGTGACAGGGGGAGCGACACTGAAGCTTTCTTT.

This chain links TRBV7-2 with TRBJ1-1; the match to TRBD1 covers 10 bases. The V gene end was trimmed by 5 bases and the J gene end by 11 bases; junction bases not matched to a gene: 8. The CDR3 has 13 amino acids. Germline V gene lookup returns CDR1 SGHTA and CDR2 FQGNSA. CDR3 region: CASSVDRGRDAFF. CDR3 nucleotides: TGTGCCAGCAGCGTCGACAGGGGGCGAGATGCTTTCTTT.